A selection of T cell receptor beta chains follows, all from one sample in a study of control samples from healthy donors and cancer patients. The assay was immunoSEQ multiplex PCR, and TCRdb's table has in-frame clones only and misses some. The sample contains under 70,000 clones, over 75% of which appear only once. The sequenced material came from PBMCs. The source of these receptors is a woman between 50 and 59 years old with colorectal cancer. Each CDR3 is given with its conserved first and last residue. A D gene is named only where the DNA matches it firmly. Only some rows state a clone size, as once, few, many or a class for expanded clones.

j_call: TRBJ1-6
v_call: TRBV10-2
d_call: TRBD1
clone_size: NA
cdr3_aa: CASSEDRDSPLHF
cdr3_nt: TGCGCCAGCAGTGAGGACAGGGATTCACCCCTCCACTTT

j_call: TRBJ1-5
v_call: TRBV19
d_call: NA
clone_size: few
cdr3_aa: CASSISRQISNQPQHF
cdr3_nt: TGTGCCAGTAGTATTTCCCGACAGATTAGCAATCAGCCCCAGCATTTT

j_call: TRBJ1-2
v_call: TRBV6-5
d_call: NA
clone_size: NA
cdr3_aa: CASSPGGGYTF
cdr3_nt: TGTGCCAGCAGTCCCGGCGGGGGCTACACCTTC

j_call: TRBJ2-5
v_call: TRBV2
d_call: NA
clone_size: NA
cdr3_aa: CASSWDLQETQYF
cdr3_nt: TGTGCCAGCAGCTGGGACTTACAAGAGACCCAGTACTTC

j_call: TRBJ2-3
v_call: TRBV3-1/TRBV3-2
d_call: NA
clone_size: NA
cdr3_aa: CASSQVLDTQYF
cdr3_nt: TGTGCCAGCAGCCAAGTACTAGATACGCAGTATTTT

j_call: TRBJ2-1
v_call: TRBV5-1
d_call: TRBD2
clone_size: NA
cdr3_aa: CASSLDASGYNEQFF
cdr3_nt: TGCGCCAGCAGCTTGGATGCTAGCGGGTACAATGAGCAGTTCTTC

j_call: TRBJ1-6
v_call: TRBV19
d_call: NA
clone_size: once
cdr3_aa: CASSIVAGRSPLHF
cdr3_nt: TGTGCCAGTAGTATAGTCGCAGGTAGATCACCCCTCCACTTT

j_call: TRBJ2-3
v_call: TRBV19
d_call: TRBD2
clone_size: NA
cdr3_aa: CASNPGLAGTDTQYF
cdr3_nt: TGTGCCAGTAACCCGGGACTAGCCGGGACAGATACGCAGTATTTT

j_call: TRBJ2-7
v_call: TRBV5-1
d_call: NA
clone_size: once
cdr3_aa: CASSIGQSYEQYF
cdr3_nt: TGCGCCAGCAGCATCGGACAGTCTTACGAGCAGTACTTC

j_call: TRBJ2-3
v_call: TRBV2
d_call: TRBD2
clone_size: NA
cdr3_aa: CASSPGLQYF
cdr3_nt: TGTGCCAGCTCACCGGGACTACAATATTTT

j_call: TRBJ1-4
v_call: TRBV5-5
d_call: NA
clone_size: NA
cdr3_aa: CASSRTPEKLFF
cdr3_nt: TGTGCCAGCAGCCGGACACCTGAAAAACTGTTTTTT

j_call: TRBJ1-2
v_call: TRBV12-3/TRBV12-4
d_call: NA
clone_size: NA
cdr3_aa: CASSVRGLPMKTF
cdr3_nt: TGTGCCAGCAGTGTGCGAGGGCTACCAATGAAGACCTTC

j_call: TRBJ2-3
v_call: TRBV29-1
d_call: NA
clone_size: once
cdr3_aa: CSVQGNGADTQYF
cdr3_nt: TGCAGCGTCCAGGGGAACGGGGCAGATACGCAGTATTTT

j_call: TRBJ1-5
v_call: TRBV6-5
d_call: NA
clone_size: NA
cdr3_aa: CASSSATTPPYQPQHF
cdr3_nt: TGTGCCAGCAGTTCCGCGACTACGCCCCCATATCAGCCCCAGCATTTT

j_call: TRBJ1-5
v_call: TRBV28
d_call: NA
clone_size: NA
cdr3_aa: CASSLPSEPQHF
cdr3_nt: TGTGCCAGCAGTTTGCCCAGTGAGCCCCAGCATTTT

j_call: TRBJ2-7
v_call: TRBV30
d_call: NA
clone_size: NA
cdr3_aa: CAWSVGFRREQYF
cdr3_nt: TGTGCCTGGAGTGTGGGGTTTCGCCGGGAGCAGTACTTC

j_call: TRBJ1-5
v_call: TRBV6-5
d_call: TRBD1
clone_size: NA
cdr3_aa: CASSTGDSQPQHF
cdr3_nt: TGTGCCAGCAGCACAGGGGATAGCCAGCCCCAGCATTTT

j_call: TRBJ2-3
v_call: TRBV19
d_call: NA
clone_size: NA
cdr3_aa: CASSIVAAVGTDTQYF
cdr3_nt: TGTGCCAGTAGTATCGTAGCAGCGGTCGGCACAGATACGCAGTATTTT

j_call: TRBJ1-3
v_call: TRBV2
d_call: NA
clone_size: NA
cdr3_aa: CASSRGASGNTIYF
cdr3_nt: TGTGCCAGCAGTCGAGGGGCTTCTGGAAACACCATATATTTT

j_call: TRBJ2-5
v_call: TRBV27
d_call: NA
clone_size: NA
cdr3_aa: CASSPIAQAGTQYF
cdr3_nt: TGTGCCAGCAGTCCGATAGCCCAGGCGGGGACCCAGTACTTC

j_call: TRBJ1-2
v_call: TRBV29-1
d_call: NA
clone_size: NA
cdr3_aa: CSVDQEAGYGYTF
cdr3_nt: TGCAGCGTTGATCAGGAGGCGGGCTATGGCTACACCTTC

j_call: TRBJ1-1
v_call: TRBV30
d_call: NA
clone_size: NA
cdr3_aa: CAWSVKGGRGTEAFF
cdr3_nt: TGTGCCTGGAGTGTAAAGGGGGGCAGGGGCACTGAAGCTTTCTTT

j_call: TRBJ2-7
v_call: TRBV3-1/TRBV3-2
d_call: NA
clone_size: NA
cdr3_aa: CASSQFLAPSEQYF
cdr3_nt: TGTGCCAGCAGCCAATTCTTAGCGCCGTCCGAGCAGTACTTC

j_call: TRBJ1-2
v_call: TRBV30
d_call: TRBD1
clone_size: NA
cdr3_aa: CAWSGRGGGADGYTF
cdr3_nt: TGTGCCTGGAGTGGAAGGGGAGGGGGCGCGGATGGCTACACCTTC

j_call: TRBJ1-1
v_call: TRBV19
d_call: TRBD1
clone_size: NA
cdr3_aa: CASAPGQVNTEAFF
cdr3_nt: TGTGCCAGTGCCCCGGGACAGGTGAACACTGAAGCTTTCTTT

j_call: TRBJ2-2
v_call: TRBV7-3
d_call: TRBD2
clone_size: NA
cdr3_aa: CASSLLAGETGELFF
cdr3_nt: TGTGCCAGCAGCTTATTAGCGGGGGAGACCGGGGAGCTGTTTTTT

j_call: TRBJ1-3
v_call: TRBV7-9
d_call: NA
clone_size: NA
cdr3_aa: CASSPKQRVSGNTIYF
cdr3_nt: TGTGCCAGCAGCCCGAAACAGCGCGTCTCTGGAAACACCATATATTTT

j_call: TRBJ1-4
v_call: TRBV9
d_call: NA
clone_size: NA
cdr3_aa: CASSVALGDEKLFF
cdr3_nt: TGTGCCAGCAGCGTAGCTTTGGGGGATGAAAAACTGTTTTTT

j_call: TRBJ2-7
v_call: TRBV6-5
d_call: TRBD2
clone_size: NA
cdr3_aa: CASWGGSDEQYF
cdr3_nt: TGTGCCAGTTGGGGGGGATCGGACGAGCAGTACTTC

j_call: TRBJ1-3
v_call: TRBV5-1
d_call: NA
clone_size: once
cdr3_aa: CASSLDALAPGNTIYF
cdr3_nt: TGCGCCAGCAGCCTGGACGCCTTGGCCCCTGGAAACACCATATATTTT

j_call: TRBJ2-1
v_call: TRBV10-3
d_call: TRBD1
clone_size: NA
cdr3_aa: CAITKTGKNEQFF
cdr3_nt: TGTGCCATCACTAAGACAGGGAAGAATGAGCAGTTCTTC

j_call: TRBJ1-5
v_call: TRBV27
d_call: NA
clone_size: NA
cdr3_aa: CASRLQGSNQPQHF
cdr3_nt: TGTGCCAGCAGGCTGCAAGGAAGCAATCAGCCCCAGCATTTT

j_call: TRBJ2-7
v_call: TRBV5-1
d_call: TRBD2
clone_size: NA
cdr3_aa: CASSFSGTSGHEQYF
cdr3_nt: TGCGCCAGCAGCTTCTCCGGGACTAGCGGCCACGAGCAGTACTTC

j_call: TRBJ2-2
v_call: TRBV7-6
d_call: TRBD2
clone_size: NA
cdr3_aa: CASSLIPGLAGGTGELFF
cdr3_nt: TGTGCCAGCAGCTTAATTCCTGGACTAGCGGGAGGCACCGGGGAGCTGTTTTTT

j_call: TRBJ1-1
v_call: TRBV6-6
d_call: TRBD1
clone_size: NA
cdr3_aa: CASSPLQGINTEAFF
cdr3_nt: TGTGCCAGCAGTCCCTTACAGGGGATTAACACTGAAGCTTTCTTT

j_call: TRBJ1-3
v_call: TRBV6-1
d_call: TRBD1
clone_size: NA
cdr3_aa: CASSERWDRPTGYF
cdr3_nt: TGTGCCAGCAGTGAAAGGTGGGACAGGCCCACGGGATATTTT

j_call: TRBJ2-2
v_call: TRBV6-6
d_call: NA
clone_size: NA
cdr3_aa: CASSSAIGLGTGELFF
cdr3_nt: TGTGCCAGCAGTTCAGCGATTGGTTTAGGCACCGGGGAGCTGTTTTTT

j_call: TRBJ2-1
v_call: TRBV5-1
d_call: TRBD1
clone_size: once
cdr3_aa: CASSSVSGTGLNEQFF
cdr3_nt: TGCGCCAGCAGCTCGGTTTCCGGGACAGGGTTGAATGAGCAGTTCTTC

j_call: TRBJ1-4
v_call: TRBV14
d_call: NA
clone_size: once
cdr3_aa: CASSQGRRDEKLFF
cdr3_nt: TGTGCCAGCAGCCAGGGGAGGCGGGATGAAAAACTGTTTTTT

j_call: TRBJ1-2
v_call: TRBV24-1
d_call: TRBD1
clone_size: NA
cdr3_aa: CATSDPLRGPLNF
cdr3_nt: TGTGCCACCAGTGATCCTCTGAGGGGGCCTCTCAACTTC

j_call: TRBJ2-6
v_call: TRBV25-1
d_call: NA
clone_size: NA
cdr3_aa: CASSEYRGSSGANVLTF
cdr3_nt: TGTGCCAGCAGTGAATACCGGGGCAGCTCTGGGGCCAACGTCCTGACTTTC

j_call: TRBJ2-7
v_call: TRBV6-1
d_call: TRBD1
clone_size: NA
cdr3_aa: CASSETGQGTYEQYF
cdr3_nt: TGTGCCAGCAGTGAAACAGGACAGGGCACCTACGAGCAGTACTTC

j_call: TRBJ2-3
v_call: TRBV4-1
d_call: TRBD2
clone_size: NA
cdr3_aa: CASSLRTSEADTQYF
cdr3_nt: TGCGCCAGCAGCCTTCGGACTAGTGAGGCAGATACGCAGTATTTT